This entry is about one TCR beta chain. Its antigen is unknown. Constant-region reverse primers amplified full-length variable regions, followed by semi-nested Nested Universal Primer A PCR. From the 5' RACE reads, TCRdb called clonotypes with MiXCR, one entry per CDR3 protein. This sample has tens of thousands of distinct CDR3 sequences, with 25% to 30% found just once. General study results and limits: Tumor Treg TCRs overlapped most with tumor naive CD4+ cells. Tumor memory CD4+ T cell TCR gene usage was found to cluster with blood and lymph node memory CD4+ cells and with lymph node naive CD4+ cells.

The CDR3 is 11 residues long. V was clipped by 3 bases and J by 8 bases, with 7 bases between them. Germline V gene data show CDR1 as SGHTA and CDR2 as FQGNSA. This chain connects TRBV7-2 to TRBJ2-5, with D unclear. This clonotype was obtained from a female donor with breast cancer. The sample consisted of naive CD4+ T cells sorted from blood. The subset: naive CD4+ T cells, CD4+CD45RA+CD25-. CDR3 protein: CASSLSGTQYF. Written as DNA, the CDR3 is TGTGCCAGCAGCTTGAGTGGAACCCAGTACTTC.